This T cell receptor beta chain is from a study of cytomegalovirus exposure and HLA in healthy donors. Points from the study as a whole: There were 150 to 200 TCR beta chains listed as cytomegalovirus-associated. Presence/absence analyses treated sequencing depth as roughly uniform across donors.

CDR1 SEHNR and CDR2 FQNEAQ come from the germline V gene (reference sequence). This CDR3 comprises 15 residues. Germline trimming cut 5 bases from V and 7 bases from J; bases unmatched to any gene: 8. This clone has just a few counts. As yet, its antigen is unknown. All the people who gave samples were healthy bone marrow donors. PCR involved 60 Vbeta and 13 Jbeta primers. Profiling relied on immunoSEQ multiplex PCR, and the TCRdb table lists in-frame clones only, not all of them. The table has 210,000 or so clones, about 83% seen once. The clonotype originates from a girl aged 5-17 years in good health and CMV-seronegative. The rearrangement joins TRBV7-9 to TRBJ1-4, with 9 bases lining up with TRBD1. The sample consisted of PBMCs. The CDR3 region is CASSEQGALGEKLFF. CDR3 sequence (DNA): TGTGCCAGCAGCGAACAGGGGGCCCTTGGTGAAAAACTGTTTTTT.